Sequencing of this T cell receptor (beta chain) was carried out in a study of blood T cells in healthy people across ages. Study at large: Roughly one uniquely barcoded beta molecule per two T cells was captured.

A sample-barcoded 5' primer and a J-beta primer mix were used in a second PCR of about 6 to 12 cycles. Each CDR3 protein gets one entry after TCRdb re-called the 5' RACE reads with MiXCR. The sample gives 1.5 million to 2 million distinct CDR3 sequences, roughly 27% of which show up once; less than 9.5% is in the top ten. Germline assignment: CDR1 KGHSH and CDR2 LQKENI. The CDR3 length is 14 residues. V dropped 3 bases and J dropped 4 bases, with 12 bases sitting between them. Per-sample yields of isolated PBMCs were at least 6 million. This clonotype was counted between two and nine times. The sequenced sample was blood. The rearrangement uses TRBV18 and TRBJ2-5; weak D call: TRBD2 (6 bases). The receptor was isolated from a woman in her thirties in good health. CDR3 in DNA: TGTGCCAGCTCACCTGCGGGACGACGAGAGACCCAGTACTTC. This sequence encodes CASSPAGRRETQYF.